This entry describes one T cell receptor beta chain. The CDR3 runs 13 residues. Germline-derived CDR1 and CDR2 are LNHDA and SQIVND (reference sequence). Eight separate reactions per sample yielded the cDNA. For each CDR3 protein, TCRdb gives one entry from its re-call of the 5' RACE reads, without DNA. The sample totals about 160,000 distinct CDR3 sequences. It was from whole blood, with no T cell sorting, that total RNA was isolated. The data derive from a study of monozygotic twins with inflammatory bowel disease. This sequence originates from a human donor with ulcerative colitis or Crohn's disease, or a healthy co-twin of an affected twin (not recorded which). The rearrangement links TRBV19 to TRBJ1-1. Sequencing was carried out using blood. CDR3 amino acids: CASSIQRGTEAFF. The full variable domain, completed using reference TRBV19 and TRBJ1-1, is DGGITQSPKYLFRKEGQNVTLSCEQNLNHDAMYWYRQDPGQGLRLIYYSQIVNDFQKGDIAEGYSVSREKKESFPLTVTSAQKNPTAFYLCASSIQRGTEAFFGQGTRLTVV.